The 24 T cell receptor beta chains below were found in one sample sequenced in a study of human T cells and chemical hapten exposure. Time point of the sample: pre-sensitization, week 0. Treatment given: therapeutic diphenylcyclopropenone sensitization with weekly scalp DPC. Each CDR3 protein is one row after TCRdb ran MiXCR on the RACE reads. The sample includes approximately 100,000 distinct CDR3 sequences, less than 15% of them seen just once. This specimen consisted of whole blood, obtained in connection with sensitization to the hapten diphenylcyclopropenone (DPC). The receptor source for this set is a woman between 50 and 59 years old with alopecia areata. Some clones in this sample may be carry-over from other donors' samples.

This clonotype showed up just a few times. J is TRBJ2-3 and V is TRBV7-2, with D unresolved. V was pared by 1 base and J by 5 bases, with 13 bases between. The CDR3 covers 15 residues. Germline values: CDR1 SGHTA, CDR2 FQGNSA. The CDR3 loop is CASSLDSRGLDTQYF. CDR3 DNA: TGTGCCAGCAGCTTAGACTCGCGCGGTTTAGATACGCAGTATTTT.

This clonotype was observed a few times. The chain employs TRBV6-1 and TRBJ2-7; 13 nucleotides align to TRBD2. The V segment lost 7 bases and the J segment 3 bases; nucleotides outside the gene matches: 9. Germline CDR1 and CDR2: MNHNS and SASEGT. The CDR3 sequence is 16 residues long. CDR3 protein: CASITTGTSGIYEQYF. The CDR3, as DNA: TGTGCCAGCATAACAACCGGGACTAGCGGGATCTACGAGCAGTACTTC.

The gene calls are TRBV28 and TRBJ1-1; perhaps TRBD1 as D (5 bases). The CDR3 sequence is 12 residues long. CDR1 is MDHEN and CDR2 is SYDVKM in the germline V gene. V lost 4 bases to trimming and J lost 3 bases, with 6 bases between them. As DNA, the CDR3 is TGTGCCAGCAGTTGGGGGGACACTGAAGCTTTCTTT. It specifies CASSWGDTEAFF. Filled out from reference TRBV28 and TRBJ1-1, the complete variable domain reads DVKVTQSSRYLVKRTGEKVFLECVQDMDHENMFWYRQDPGLGLRLIYFSYDVKMKEKGDIPEGYSVSREKKERFSLILESASTNQTSMYLCASSWGDTEAFFGQGTRLTVV.

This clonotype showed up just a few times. This chain's CDR3 is CASSQDAQSYSNQPQHF. CDR3 nucleotide sequence: TGCGCCAGCAGCCAAGATGCGCAGAGTTATAGCAATCAGCCCCAGCATTTT. The chain links TRBV4-3 to TRBJ1-5; D is unclear. The CDR3 runs to 17 residues. V lost 0 bases, J lost 0 bases, and 12 bases lay in between. The V gene's germline CDR1 is LGHNA and CDR2 YSLEER.

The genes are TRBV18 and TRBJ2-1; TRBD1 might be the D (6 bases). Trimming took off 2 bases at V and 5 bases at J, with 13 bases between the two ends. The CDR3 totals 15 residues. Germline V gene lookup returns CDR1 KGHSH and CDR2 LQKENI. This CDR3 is CASSPIQGRDNEQFF. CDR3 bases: TGTGCCAGCTCACCAATACAGGGAAGGGACAATGAGCAGTTCTTC.

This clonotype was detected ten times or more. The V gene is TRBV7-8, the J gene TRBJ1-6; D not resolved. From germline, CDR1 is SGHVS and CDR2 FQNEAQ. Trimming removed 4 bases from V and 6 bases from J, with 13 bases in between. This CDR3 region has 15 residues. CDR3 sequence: CASSSQVLLNSPLHF. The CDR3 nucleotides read TGTGCCAGCAGCTCCCAGGTCTTACTTAATTCACCCCTCCACTTT.

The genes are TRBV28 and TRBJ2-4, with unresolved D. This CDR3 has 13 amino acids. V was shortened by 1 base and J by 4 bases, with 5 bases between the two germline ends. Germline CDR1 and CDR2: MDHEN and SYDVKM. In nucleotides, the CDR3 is TGTGCCAGCAGTTTATCCAGGAAAAACATTCAGTACTTC. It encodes CASSLSRKNIQYF.

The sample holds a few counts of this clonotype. CDR3 loop: CSALIWGQETQYF. In DNA form, the CDR3 reads TGCAGTGCTCTCATCTGGGGCCAAGAGACCCAGTACTTC. V and J are TRBV20-1 and TRBJ2-5; D unclear. The CDR3 consists of 13 residues. Germline values: CDR1 DFQATT, CDR2 SNEGSKA (reference sequence). The V gene lost 5 bases and the J gene lost 1 base, with 11 bases spanning the gap.

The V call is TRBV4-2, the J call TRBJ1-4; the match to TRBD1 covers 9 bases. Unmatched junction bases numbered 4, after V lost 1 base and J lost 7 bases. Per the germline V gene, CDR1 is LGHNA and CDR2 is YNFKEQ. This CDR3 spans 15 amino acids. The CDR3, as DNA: TGTGCCAGCAGCCAAGTGGGGACAGGGTCTGAAAAACTGTTTTTT. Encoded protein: CASSQVGTGSEKLFF.

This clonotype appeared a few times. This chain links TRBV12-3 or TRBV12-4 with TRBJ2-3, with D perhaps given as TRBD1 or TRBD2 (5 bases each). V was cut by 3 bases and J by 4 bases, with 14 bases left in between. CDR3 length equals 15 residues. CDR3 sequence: CASSLRARGPDTQYF. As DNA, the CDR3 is TGTGCCAGCAGTTTGCGGGCGAGGGGCCCAGATACGCAGTATTTT.

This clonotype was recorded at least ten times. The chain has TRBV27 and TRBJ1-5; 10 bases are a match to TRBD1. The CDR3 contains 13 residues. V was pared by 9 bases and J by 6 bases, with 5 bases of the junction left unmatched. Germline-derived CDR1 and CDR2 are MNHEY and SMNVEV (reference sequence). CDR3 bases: TGTGCCAGTAGACAGGGGGCGGGTCAGCCCCAGCATTTT. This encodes CASRQGAGQPQHF.

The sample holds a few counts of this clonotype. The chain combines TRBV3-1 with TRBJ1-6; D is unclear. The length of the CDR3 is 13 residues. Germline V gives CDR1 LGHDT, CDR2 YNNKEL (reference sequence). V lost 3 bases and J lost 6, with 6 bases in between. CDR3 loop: CASSQNSNSPLHF. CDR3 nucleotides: TGTGCCAGCAGCCAGAATTCTAATTCACCCCTCCACTTT.

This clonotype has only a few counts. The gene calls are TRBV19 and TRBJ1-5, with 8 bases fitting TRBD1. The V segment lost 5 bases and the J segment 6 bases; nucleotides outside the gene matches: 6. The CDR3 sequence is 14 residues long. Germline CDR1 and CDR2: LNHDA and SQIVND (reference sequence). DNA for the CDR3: TGTGCCAGTAGTGCGACAGGGGACCCTCAGCCCCAGCATTTT. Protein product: CASSATGDPQPQHF.

CDR3 region: CASSSRTGSHQPQHF. DNA for the CDR3: TGTGCCAGCAGTTCTCGGACAGGGAGTCATCAGCCCCAGCATTTT. V usage is TRBV28 and J usage is TRBJ1-5, with 8 nucleotides matching TRBD1. Germline trimming cut 4 bases from V and 5 bases from J; bases unmatched to any gene: 7. The CDR3 consists of 15 residues. The germline V gene has CDR1 MDHEN and CDR2 SYDVKM.

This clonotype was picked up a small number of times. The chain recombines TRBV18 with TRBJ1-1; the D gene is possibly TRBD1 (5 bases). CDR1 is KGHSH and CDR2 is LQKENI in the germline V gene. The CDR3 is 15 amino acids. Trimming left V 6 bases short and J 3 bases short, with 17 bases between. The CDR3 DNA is TGTGCCAGCTCCCCCAATGAAGGGGAATACACTGAAGCTTTCTTT. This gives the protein CASSPNEGEYTEAFF.

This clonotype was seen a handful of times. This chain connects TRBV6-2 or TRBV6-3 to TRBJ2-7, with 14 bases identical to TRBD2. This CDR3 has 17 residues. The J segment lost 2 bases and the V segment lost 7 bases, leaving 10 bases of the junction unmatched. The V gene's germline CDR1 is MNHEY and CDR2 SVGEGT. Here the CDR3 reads CASTPQSGLAGAYEQYF. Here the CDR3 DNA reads TGTGCCAGCACCCCACAATCGGGACTAGCGGGAGCCTACGAGCAGTACTTC.

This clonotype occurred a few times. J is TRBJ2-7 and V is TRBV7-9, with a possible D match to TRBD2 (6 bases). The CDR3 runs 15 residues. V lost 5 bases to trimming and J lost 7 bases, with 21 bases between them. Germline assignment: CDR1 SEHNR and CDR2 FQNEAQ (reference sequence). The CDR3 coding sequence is TGTGCCAGCAGCCCGCTGGGGACTGCAACTAGTGAGCAGTACTTC. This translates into CASSPLGTATSEQYF. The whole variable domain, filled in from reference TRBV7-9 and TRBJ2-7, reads DTGVSQNPRHKITKRGQNVTFRCDPISEHNRLYWYRQTLGQGPEFLTYFQNEAQLEKSRLLSDRFSAERPKGSFSTLEIQRTEQGDSAMYLCASSPLGTATSEQYFGPGTRLTVT.

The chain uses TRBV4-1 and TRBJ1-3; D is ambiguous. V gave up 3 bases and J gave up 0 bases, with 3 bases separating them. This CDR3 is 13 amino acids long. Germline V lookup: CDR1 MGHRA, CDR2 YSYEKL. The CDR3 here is CASSHRSGNTIYF. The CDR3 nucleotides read TGCGCCAGCAGCCACCGCTCTGGAAACACCATATATTTT.

In DNA, the CDR3 is TGTGCCAGCAGTTTCAACAGGGGGGGCACAGATACGCAGTATTTT. Translating gives CASSFNRGGTDTQYF. V usage is TRBV28 and J usage is TRBJ2-3; 8 bases match TRBD1. The CDR3 consists of 15 residues. With 3 bases clipped from V and 1 base from J, the junction kept 3 bases outside the gene matches. Per germline, CDR1 MDHEN and CDR2 SYDVKM.

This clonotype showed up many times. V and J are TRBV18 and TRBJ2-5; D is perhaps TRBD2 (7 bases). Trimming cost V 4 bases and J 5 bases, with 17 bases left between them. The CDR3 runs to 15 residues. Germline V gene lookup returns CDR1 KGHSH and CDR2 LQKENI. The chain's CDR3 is CASSRAGAPAETQYF. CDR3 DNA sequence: TGTGCCAGCTCACGGGCGGGGGCCCCCGCTGAGACCCAGTACTTC.

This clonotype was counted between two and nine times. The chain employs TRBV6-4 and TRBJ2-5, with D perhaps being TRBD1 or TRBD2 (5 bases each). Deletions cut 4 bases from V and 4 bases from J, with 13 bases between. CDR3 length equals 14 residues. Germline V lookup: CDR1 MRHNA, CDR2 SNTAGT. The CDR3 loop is CASSAGGDGETQYF. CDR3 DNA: TGTGCCAGCAGTGCAGGTGGGGACGGAGAGACCCAGTACTTC.

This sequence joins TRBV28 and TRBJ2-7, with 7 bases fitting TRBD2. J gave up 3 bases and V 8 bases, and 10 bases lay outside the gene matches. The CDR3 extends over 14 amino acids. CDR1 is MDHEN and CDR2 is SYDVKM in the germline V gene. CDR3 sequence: CASEPGTIIYEQYF. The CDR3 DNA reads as TGTGCCAGCGAGCCCGGGACTATTATCTACGAGCAGTACTTC.

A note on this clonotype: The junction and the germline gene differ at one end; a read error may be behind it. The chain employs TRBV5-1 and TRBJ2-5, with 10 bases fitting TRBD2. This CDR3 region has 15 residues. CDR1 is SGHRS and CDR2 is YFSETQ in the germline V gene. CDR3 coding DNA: TGCGCCAGCAGCACCTCCGGGACTAGCGCAGAGGCCCAGTACTTC. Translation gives CASSTSGTSAEAQYF.

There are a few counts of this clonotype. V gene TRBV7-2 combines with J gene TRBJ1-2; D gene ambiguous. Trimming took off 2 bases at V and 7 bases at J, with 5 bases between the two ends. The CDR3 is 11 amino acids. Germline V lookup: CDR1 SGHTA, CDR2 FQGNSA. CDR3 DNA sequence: TGTGCCAGCAGCTTACTGGGTGGCTACACCTTC. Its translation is CASSLLGGYTF. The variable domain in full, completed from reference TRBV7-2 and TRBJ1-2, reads GAGVSQSPSNKVTEKGKDVELRCDPISGHTALYWYRQSLGQGLEFLIYFQGNSAPDKSGLPSDRFSAERTGGSVSTLTIQRTQQEDSAVYLCASSLLGGYTFGSGTRLTVV.